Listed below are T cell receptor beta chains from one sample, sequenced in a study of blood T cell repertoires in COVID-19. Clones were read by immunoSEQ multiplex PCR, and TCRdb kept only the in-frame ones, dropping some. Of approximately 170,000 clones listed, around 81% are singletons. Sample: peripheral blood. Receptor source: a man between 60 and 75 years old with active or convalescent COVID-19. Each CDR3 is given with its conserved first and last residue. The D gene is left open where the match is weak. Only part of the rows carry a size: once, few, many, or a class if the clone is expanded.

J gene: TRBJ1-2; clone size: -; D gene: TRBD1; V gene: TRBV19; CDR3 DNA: TGTGCCAGTATTCGGGACAGTACTAACTATGGCTACACCTTC; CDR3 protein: CASIRDSTNYGYTF
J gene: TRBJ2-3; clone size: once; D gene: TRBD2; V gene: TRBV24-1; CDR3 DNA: TGTGCCACCAGTGATTTGTCGGGTAGCGGGAGCTTGAGAACAGATACGCAGTATTTT; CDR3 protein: CATSDLSGSGSLRTDTQYF
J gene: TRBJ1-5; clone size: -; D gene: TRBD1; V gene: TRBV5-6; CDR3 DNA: TGTGCCAGCAGCAGCACGGGACAGGAAAATCAGCCCCAGCATTTT; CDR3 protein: CASSSTGQENQPQHF
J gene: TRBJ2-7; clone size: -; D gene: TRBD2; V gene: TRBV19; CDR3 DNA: TGTGCCAGTAGTGCCATCGGGACTAGCGGGAGTCGGTACGAGCAGTACTTC; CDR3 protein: CASSAIGTSGSRYEQYF
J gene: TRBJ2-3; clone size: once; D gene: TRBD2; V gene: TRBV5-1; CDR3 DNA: TGCGCCAGCAGCTTAGGCGGGGGGGCGAATACGCAGTATTTT; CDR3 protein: CASSLGGGANTQYF
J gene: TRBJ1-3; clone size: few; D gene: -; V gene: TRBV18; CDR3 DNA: TGTGCCAGCTCCGAAGGGCAGGGCTCTGGAAACACCATATATTTT; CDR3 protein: CASSEGQGSGNTIYF
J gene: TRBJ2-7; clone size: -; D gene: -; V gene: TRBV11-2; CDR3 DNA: TGTGCCAGCAGCTTTTCCGGGACTCGGGCCTACGAGCAGTACTTC; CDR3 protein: CASSFSGTRAYEQYF
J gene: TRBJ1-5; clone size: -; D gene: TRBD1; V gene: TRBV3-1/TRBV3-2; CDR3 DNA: TGTGCCAGCAGCAGACAGGGGGGGCTTCAGCCCCAGCATTTT; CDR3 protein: CASSRQGGLQPQHF
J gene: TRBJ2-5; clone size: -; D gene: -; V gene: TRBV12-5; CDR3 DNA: TGTGCTAGTGGTTTGGGACAGGGAGGTTTCGAGACCCAGTACTTC; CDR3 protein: CASGLGQGGFETQYF
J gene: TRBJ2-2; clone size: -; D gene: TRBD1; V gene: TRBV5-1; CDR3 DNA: TGCGCCAGCAGCTTTCAGGGGGCTCAGAACACCGGGGAGCTGTTTTTT; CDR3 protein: CASSFQGAQNTGELFF
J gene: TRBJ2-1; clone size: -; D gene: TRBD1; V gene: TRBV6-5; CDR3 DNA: TGTGCCAGCAGCGCGGACAGGGGAACCTACAATGAGCAGTTCTTC; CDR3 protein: CASSADRGTYNEQFF
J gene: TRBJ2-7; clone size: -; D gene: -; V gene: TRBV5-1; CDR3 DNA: TGCGCCAGCAGCATAACTCCGGGACTCGGAAGCTCCTACGAGCAGTACTTC; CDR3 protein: CASSITPGLGSSYEQYF
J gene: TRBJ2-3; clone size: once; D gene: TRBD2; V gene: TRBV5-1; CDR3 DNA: TGCGCCAGCAGCTTTCGACCGGTGCTAGCGGGGGAGCCAGATACGCAGTATTTT; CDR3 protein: CASSFRPVLAGEPDTQYF
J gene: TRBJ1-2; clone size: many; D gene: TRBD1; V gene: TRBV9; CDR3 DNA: TGTGCCAGCAGCGCGACAGGGGCTGGGCCCGGCTACACCTTC; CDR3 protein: CASSATGAGPGYTF
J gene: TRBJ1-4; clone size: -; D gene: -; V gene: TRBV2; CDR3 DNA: TGTGCCAGCAGTTATGAGGGTTTTAATGAAAAACTGTTTTTT; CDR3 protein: CASSYEGFNEKLFF
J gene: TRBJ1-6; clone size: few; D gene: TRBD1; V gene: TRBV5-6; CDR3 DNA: TGTGCCAGCAGCTTGGCCGGGACAGAACATTCACCCCTCCACTTT; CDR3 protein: CASSLAGTEHSPLHF
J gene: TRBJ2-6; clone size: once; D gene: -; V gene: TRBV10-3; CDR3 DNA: TGTGCCATCAGTGAGATTAGGGGCTCTGGGGCCAACGTCCTGACTTTC; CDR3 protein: CAISEIRGSGANVLTF